These 27 T cell receptor beta chains originate from one sample sequenced in a study of shared T cell receptors in the human thymus. TCRdb's table, derived via immunoSEQ multiplex PCR, lists solely in-frame clones and lacks some. The table lists approximately 490,000 clones, 75% to 85% of them singletons, with more than 0.01% in the top ten. This same sample was also taken into another study, of human thymus T cells.

The sequenced sample was thymocytes. All receptors come from a boy in the first two years of life with a congenital heart defect.

The CDR3 coding sequence is TGTGCCAGCAGCATTACCGGGAACACTGAAGCTTTCTTT. Translated, it gives CASSITGNTEAFF. The V and J genes are TRBV7-8 and TRBJ1-1; D is undetermined. Trimming removed 5 bases from V and 1 base from J, with 8 bases in between. This CDR3 contains 13 residues. Per germline, CDR1 SGHVS and CDR2 FQNEAQ.

This clone was counted a few times. V and J are TRBV19 and TRBJ2-5; TRBD1 aligns across 8 bases. Trimming removed 11 bases from V and 3 bases from J; junction bases left unmatched: 8. The length of the CDR3 is 13 residues. Germline V gene data show CDR1 as LNHDA and CDR2 as SQIVND (reference sequence). In nucleotides, the CDR3 is TGTGCCGTCAGCACGACAGGGGAAGAGACCCAGTACTTC. Its protein product is CAVSTTGEETQYF. The full variable domain, its missing parts supplied by reference TRBV19 and TRBJ2-5, is DGGITQSPKYLFRKEGQNVTLSCEQNLNHDAMYWYRQDPGQGLRLIYYSQIVNDFQKGDIAEGYSVSREKKESFPLTVTSAQKNPTAFYLCAVSTTGEETQYFGPGTRLLVL.

The CDR3 DNA reads as TGCAGCGTCCCTCCCCAAATCGGACCGGGGAGGTGGAACACTGAAGCTTTCTTT. The encoded protein is CSVPPQIGPGRWNTEAFF. The rearrangement uses TRBV29-1 and TRBJ1-1; D is unclear. The CDR3 is 18 amino acids. V lost 6 bases and J 1 base, leaving 27 bases between the germline ends. Per germline, CDR1 SQVTM and CDR2 ANQGSEA.

The chain is built from TRBV14 and TRBJ2-3, with D perhaps matching TRBD2 (7 bases). This CDR3 contains 19 residues. Germline values: CDR1 SGHDN, CDR2 FVKESK. V shed 3 bases and J shed 0 bases, with 22 bases lying between them. Here the CDR3 reads CASSQHWGGGPLSTDTQYF. In DNA form, the CDR3 reads TGTGCCAGCAGCCAGCACTGGGGAGGGGGGCCTCTTAGCACAGATACGCAGTATTTT.

The rearrangement uses TRBV27 and TRBJ2-2; D may be TRBD2 (7 bases). Germline V CDR1 and CDR2: MNHEY, SMNVEV (reference sequence). V was shortened by 8 bases and J by 7 bases, with 17 bases between the two germline ends. The CDR3 is 14 residues long. The CDR3 DNA sequence: TGTGCCAGCCCCCATAACAGGGAGGGCGGGGAGCTGTTTTTT. Encoded protein: CASPHNREGGELFF.

The genes are TRBV30 and TRBJ2-7; 8 bases fit TRBD2. This CDR3 spans 13 amino acids. J lost 2 bases, V lost 6 bases, and 6 bases had no gene match. Germline CDR1 and CDR2: GTSNPN and SVGIG (reference sequence). CDR3 DNA sequence: TGTGCCTGCCGTAGCGGGGTAACCTACGAGCAGTACTTC. This codes for CACRSGVTYEQYF.

This chain uses TRBV7-9 with TRBJ2-5, with D possibly TRBD2 on 6 matching bases. Germline CDR1 SEHNR, CDR2 FQNEAQ (reference sequence). This CDR3 is built from 14 residues. V lost 3 bases and J lost 1, with 9 bases in between. This chain's CDR3 is CASSFAGIQETQYF. CDR3 in DNA: TGTGCCAGCAGCTTTGCGGGGATCCAAGAGACCCAGTACTTC.

V is TRBV28 and J is TRBJ1-5; no clear D gene. The CDR3 is 13 amino acids. V was pared by 6 bases and J by 4 bases, with 10 bases between. The germline CDR1 and CDR2 sequences are MDHEN and SYDVKM. The CDR3 region has the DNA TGTGCCAGCAGCCCAGCGAATAATCAGCCCCAGCATTTT. Translation gives CASSPANNQPQHF.

This chain connects TRBV25-1 to TRBJ2-6, with 7 nucleotides matching TRBD1. Germline trimming cut 5 bases from V and 0 bases from J; bases unmatched to any gene: 10. The CDR3 consists of 18 residues. Per germline, CDR1 MGHDK and CDR2 SYGVNS. The CDR3 DNA reads TGTGCCAGCAGTCCCAAGGGACAGATCTCCTCTGGGGCCAACGTCCTGACTTTC. As protein: CASSPKGQISSGANVLTF.

For the CDR3, the DNA is TGTGCCAGCTCACCACCGGGGGGAGCGGTCTACCTCCCAGATACGCAGTATTTT. Translating gives CASSPPGGAVYLPDTQYF. This chain joins TRBV18 and TRBJ2-3; D perhaps matches TRBD2 (6 bases). The CDR3 runs 18 residues. Germline lookup yields CDR1 KGHSH and CDR2 LQKENI. V gave up 0 bases and J gave up 4 bases, with 20 bases separating them.

The J gene is TRBJ1-4, the V gene TRBV30; D is undetermined. V lost 1 base and J lost 1, with 10 bases in between. Germline V gene data show CDR1 as GTSNPN and CDR2 as SVGIG (reference sequence). The CDR3 totals 15 residues. In DNA, the CDR3 is TGTGCCTGGAGTGCTAGGTCTGGAACTAATGAAAAACTGTTTTTT. Its protein is CAWSARSGTNEKLFF. Supplemented by reference TRBV30 and TRBJ1-4, the full variable domain reads SQTIHQWPATLVQPVGSPLSLECTVEGTSNPNLYWYRQAAGRGLQLLFYSVGIGQISSEVPQNLSASRPQDRQFILSSKKLLLSDSGFYLCAWSARSGTNEKLFFGSGTQLSVL.

The gene calls are TRBV30 and TRBJ2-1; TRBD2 agrees at 9 bases. The V segment lost 8 bases and the J segment 6 bases; nucleotides outside the gene matches: 11. CDR3 length equals 14 residues. Germline CDR1 is GTSNPN and CDR2 is SVGIG (reference sequence). The chain's CDR3 is CAGKVAGGPNEQFF. In DNA form, the CDR3 reads TGTGCCGGGAAGGTGGCGGGAGGGCCCAATGAGCAGTTCTTC.

This clone was picked up a small number of times. The rearrangement uses TRBV5-4 and TRBJ2-4, with TRBD1 matching 7 bases. The CDR3 runs 20 residues. With V trimmed by 3 bases and J by 0 bases, 18 bases remained unmatched. Germline CDR1 reads SGHNT; CDR2 reads YYREEE (reference sequence). CDR3 sequence (DNA): TGTGCCAGCAGCTGGCATACCGGGACAGACACACCTCTAGCCAAAAACATTCAGTACTTC. Translating it yields CASSWHTGTDTPLAKNIQYF.

This clone was counted between two and nine times. CDR3 DNA sequence: TGTGCCAGCAGTGAAATTAGAACAGGTTCCTCTGGAAACACCATATATTTT. This sequence encodes CASSEIRTGSSGNTIYF. The gene calls are TRBV6-1 and TRBJ1-3; a weak D match, TRBD1 (5 bases). Looked up from germline, CDR1 is MNHNS and CDR2 is SASEGT. The CDR3 consists of 17 residues. Trimming pared 2 bases from V and 0 bases from J, leaving 14 bases between.

The rearrangement links TRBV30 to TRBJ2-2; tentatively, D is TRBD1 (6 bases). Germline V gene sequence: CDR1 GTSNPN, CDR2 SVGIG (reference sequence). The CDR3 contains 17 residues. Trimming left V 2 bases short and J 3 bases short, with 19 bases between. Here the CDR3 DNA reads TGTGCCTGGAGTCCGTTCTGGCACAGGGAATACACCGGGGAGCTGTTTTTT. It is translated as CAWSPFWHREYTGELFF.

The chain couples TRBV7-2 to TRBJ2-7; 10 bases agree with TRBD2. This CDR3 contains 16 residues. The J segment lost 6 bases and the V segment lost 4 bases, leaving 12 bases of the junction unmatched. Germline loops: CDR1 SGHTA, CDR2 FQGNSA. In DNA form, the CDR3 reads TGTGCCAGCAGCTCCCGGACTAGCGGCCCCTGGACCGAGCAGTACTTC. Translation: CASSSRTSGPWTEQYF.

The chain carries TRBV7-8 and TRBJ2-7; TRBD1 agrees at 9 bases. The CDR3 is 15 residues long. The V and J ends lost 1 base and 5 bases, in that order; junction bases with no gene match: 6. Germline values: CDR1 SGHVS, CDR2 FQNEAQ. CDR3 in amino acids: CASSLGGQGPHEQYF. The DNA of the CDR3 is TGTGCCAGCAGCTTAGGGGGACAGGGTCCCCACGAGCAGTACTTC.

The CDR3 DNA is TGCGCCAGCAGTCCAGGACAGGGTAATCTGGCGGGAGGGCCGTGGCCCTACTACGAGCAGTACTTC. Translated: CASSPGQGNLAGGPWPYYEQYF. The rearrangement joins TRBV10-1 to TRBJ2-7; D is perhaps TRBD2 (9 bases). The V and J ends lost 5 bases and 3 bases respectively, with 38 bases between them. The CDR3 runs 22 residues. Germline assignment: CDR1 WNHNN and CDR2 SYGVQD (reference sequence).

The chain has TRBV6-5 and TRBJ2-6; D is ambiguous. The CDR3 sequence is 14 residues long. V was cut by 6 bases and J by 0 bases, with 6 bases left in between. Germline lookup yields CDR1 MNHEY and CDR2 SVGAGI. This chain's CDR3 is CASRLSSGANVLTF. CDR3 sequence (DNA): TGTGCCAGCAGGCTGAGCTCTGGGGCCAACGTCCTGACTTTC.

This clone was recorded a few times. The rearrangement joins TRBV4-3 to TRBJ2-1; 10 bases map to TRBD2. Germline lookup yields CDR1 LGHNA and CDR2 YSLEER. J gave up 5 bases and V 1 base, and 11 bases lay outside the gene matches. This CDR3 has 18 amino acids. For the CDR3, the DNA is TGCGCCAGCAGCCAAGGCCCTCCTCTAGCGGGAGAGAACAATGAGCAGTTCTTC. Protein sequence: CASSQGPPLAGENNEQFF.

The chain joins TRBV6-6 to TRBJ2-1; 7 nucleotides align to TRBD1. The CDR3 is 15 amino acids. Germline CDR1 reads MNHNY; CDR2 reads SVGAGI (reference sequence). V gave up 6 bases and J gave up 4 bases; unmatched junction bases: 9. The CDR3 DNA reads as TGTGCCAGCAGACACAGGGGACCCGGGTACAATGAGCAGTTCTTC. This encodes CASRHRGPGYNEQFF.

The V and J genes are TRBV7-2 and TRBJ1-2, with TRBD1 matching over 9 bases. Germline CDR1 reads SGHTA; CDR2 reads FQGNSA. V shed 5 bases, J shed 4 bases, and the junction held 14 bases outside the gene matches. The CDR3 extends over 17 amino acids. The CDR3 coding sequence is TGTGCCAGCAGCCCCCGGACCGGGACAGGGAATAGCTATGGCTACACCTTC. Translating gives CASSPRTGTGNSYGYTF. The full variable domain, its missing parts supplied by reference TRBV7-2 and TRBJ1-2, is GAGVSQSPSNKVTEKGKDVELRCDPISGHTALYWYRQSLGQGLEFLIYFQGNSAPDKSGLPSDRFSAERTGGSVSTLTIQRTQQEDSAVYLCASSPRTGTGNSYGYTFGSGTRLTVV.

V and J are TRBV6-1 and TRBJ1-5; no definite D call. Germline CDR1 MNHNS, CDR2 SASEGT. Trimming left V 0 bases short and J 0 bases short, with 6 bases between. The CDR3 has 15 amino acids. In nucleotides, the CDR3 is TGTGCCAGCAGTGAAGCACTTTATAGCAATCAGCCCCAGCATTTT. Translating it yields CASSEALYSNQPQHF.

This clone has more than one count but fewer than ten. The CDR3, as DNA: TGCGCCAGCAGCCAAGATTTGCGAAGGACAGGGAATCAGCCCCAGCATTTT. It translates to CASSQDLRRTGNQPQHF. This chain links TRBV4-3 with TRBJ1-5; 8 nucleotides agree with TRBD1. V shed 0 bases, J shed 4 bases, and the junction held 8 bases outside the gene matches. The CDR3 is 17 residues long. Germline V gene data show CDR1 as LGHNA and CDR2 as YSLEER.

The V gene is TRBV30, the J gene TRBJ2-7, with a tentative D call TRBD2 (6 bases). CDR1 and CDR2 (germline): GTSNPN, SVGIG (reference sequence). V lost 2 bases and J 2 bases, leaving 16 bases between the germline ends. There are 15 residues in the CDR3. The CDR3 sequence is CAWSCAGTSPYEQYF. The DNA for the CDR3 is TGTGCCTGGAGTTGTGCGGGGACCTCCCCCTACGAGCAGTACTTC.

V gene TRBV6-4 combines with J gene TRBJ1-1; D gene unclear. V was cut by 2 bases and J by 0 bases, with 4 bases left in between. Germline values: CDR1 MRHNA, CDR2 SNTAGT. CDR3 length: 13 residues. The CDR3 protein is CASSDQLNTEAFF. The CDR3 DNA sequence: TGTGCCAGCAGTGACCAGTTGAACACTGAAGCTTTCTTT.

This clone was detected a few times. This chain uses TRBV4-3 with TRBJ2-2; D call uncertain. CDR1 LGHNA and CDR2 YSLEER come from the germline V gene. The CDR3 is 17 residues long. Trimming cost V 1 base and J 3 bases, with 15 bases left between them. As DNA, the CDR3 is TGCGCCAGCAGCCAAGCTGCGGTAGCCACGGACACCGGGGAGCTGTTTTTT. Its translation is CASSQAAVATDTGELFF.